The clone carrying this TCR beta chain has just a few counts. The antigen remains undetermined. The data were taken from a study of T cell repertoires in cytomegalovirus infection. Looking at the study overall: CMV infection plus the matching HLA type was flagged by public TCR beta signatures.

The V and J ends lost 7 bases and 4 bases, in that order; junction bases with no gene match: 15. CDR3 length equals 16 residues. TCRdb fed the reads into MiXCR, producing one record per CDR3 protein. Among approximately 750,000 distinct CDR3 sequences listed, less than 40% were seen once. Whole-study findings and limits: In two of eight donors, the top clonotype was HLA-C-restricted CMV-specific. Totalled public TCR beta family frequency picked out people who carried CMV plus the relevant HLA.

The TCR comes from a human donor in good health (CMV status not recorded). Some clones in this sample may be carry-over from other donors' samples. The sequenced material came from PBMCs. The chain links TRBV12-3 or TRBV12-4 to TRBJ2-5; 7 bases fit TRBD1. The CDR3 region has the DNA TGTGCCAGCACCAGACCAGAAACAGGGGTAGGAGAGACCCAGTACTTC. Its protein is CASTRPETGVGETQYF.